The 15 T cell receptor beta chains reported below all come from one sample, sequenced in a study of identical twins. TCRdb re-called the 5' RACE reads through MiXCR, storing one row per CDR3 protein. The sample lists approximately 210,000 distinct CDR3 sequences; approximately 5.9% were seen once. The data were also submitted as part of a second study, on T cells expressing NK-cell markers.

Sequencing was performed on CD8+ T cells sorted from blood. These TCRs come from a woman younger than 30 in good health.

This clonotype was seen more than once but under ten times. This sequence joins TRBV7-3 and TRBJ2-1, with a possible D match to TRBD2 (6 bases). The CDR3 length is 16 residues. CDR1 is SGHTA, CDR2 FQGTGA, per germline. Trimming shortened V by 0 bases and J by 2 bases, and 11 bases separated the two germline ends. This CDR3 reads CASSLTVGGTYNEQFF. CDR3 nucleotides: TGTGCCAGCAGCTTAACGGTCGGCGGGACCTACAATGAGCAGTTCTTC.

This clonotype was recorded many times. The chain combines TRBV7-9 with TRBJ2-2; D unresolved. The CDR3 contains 13 residues. Germline values: CDR1 SEHNR, CDR2 FQNEAQ (reference sequence). V lost 1 base, J lost 9 bases, and 9 bases lay in between. The CDR3 reads CASSLGGSRELFF. The CDR3 nucleotides are TGTGCCAGCAGCTTAGGAGGTAGCCGGGAGCTGTTTTTT.

This clonotype showed up just a few times. This sequence joins TRBV28 and TRBJ1-1; D is uncertain. The CDR3 runs to 16 residues. CDR1 is MDHEN and CDR2 is SYDVKM in the germline V gene. V shed 6 bases and J shed 1 base, with 18 bases lying between them. The CDR3 protein is CASRPGGVVENTEAFF. CDR3 bases: TGTGCCAGCAGACCCGGTGGGGTAGTGGAGAACACTGAAGCTTTCTTT.

This clonotype has only a few counts. The gene calls are TRBV5-1 and TRBJ2-1; D not certain. The germline CDR1 and CDR2 sequences are SGHRS and YFSETQ. CDR3 length: 14 amino acids. With 4 bases removed from V and 8 bases from J, the gap between germline ends came to 16 bases. In nucleotides, the CDR3 is TGCGCCAGCAGCATGGTTGCGGAGAGTCATGAGCAGTTCTTC. Its protein product is CASSMVAESHEQFF. Full variable domain (outside the CDR3, taken from reference TRBV5-1 and TRBJ2-1): KAGVTQTPRYLIKTRGQQVTLSCSPISGHRSVSWYQQTPGQGLQFLFEYFSETQRNKGNFPGRFSGRQFSNSRSEMNVSTLELGDSALYLCASSMVAESHEQFFGPGTRLTVL.

The chain joins TRBV15 to TRBJ2-5; a possible D gene is TRBD1 (6 bases). The germline V gene encodes CDR1 LNHNV and CDR2 YYDKDF (reference sequence). The CDR3 loop spans 14 amino acids. V gave up 0 bases and J gave up 5 bases, with 10 bases separating them. The CDR3: CATSRDRGLETQYF. The DNA of the CDR3 is TGTGCCACCAGCAGAGACAGGGGATTGGAGACCCAGTACTTC.

The chain is built from TRBV11-2 and TRBJ2-1; 7 bases fit TRBD2. With V trimmed by 4 bases and J by 0 bases, 9 bases remained unmatched. Germline CDR1 is SGHAT and CDR2 is FQNNGV. The CDR3 spans 17 residues. CDR3 coding DNA: TGTGCCAGCAGCTCTCGGGTAGCGGGCCACTCCTACAATGAGCAGTTCTTC. It encodes CASSSRVAGHSYNEQFF.

This chain connects TRBV7-2 to TRBJ2-1, with D possibly TRBD2 on 6 matching bases. CDR3 length: 16 amino acids. Germline loops: CDR1 SGHTA, CDR2 FQGNSA. Trimming took off 5 bases at V and 0 bases at J, with 14 bases between the two ends. The DNA of the CDR3 is TGTGCCAGCAGCCACGTAGCGGCTAGCTCCTACAATGAGCAGTTCTTC. Translating it yields CASSHVAASSYNEQFF.

This clonotype was detected ten times or more. V is TRBV6-5 and J is TRBJ1-1, with D unclear. Per germline, CDR1 MNHEY and CDR2 SVGAGI. Deletions cut 2 bases from V and 2 bases from J, with 6 bases between. The CDR3 is 13 residues long. CDR3 in amino acids: CASSYAGNTEAFF. The CDR3 DNA reads TGTGCCAGCAGTTACGCGGGTAACACTGAAGCTTTCTTT.

This clonotype was observed at least ten times. The V call is TRBV2, the J call TRBJ2-1; D not resolved. CDR3 length: 15 residues. The V end lost 6 bases, the J end lost 1 base, and 13 bases lay between the germline ends. Germline assignment: CDR1 SNHLY and CDR2 FYNNEI. This CDR3 is CASSLSGSSYNEQFF. CDR3 bases: TGTGCCAGCAGCCTCTCAGGTTCATCCTACAATGAGCAGTTCTTC.

This clonotype was found a few times. The V call is TRBV6-1, the J call TRBJ2-5, with 8 positions matching TRBD1. Germline values: CDR1 MNHNS, CDR2 SASEGT. The CDR3 is 14 residues long. J gave up 2 bases and V 8 bases, and 7 bases lay outside the gene matches. The CDR3 coding sequence is TGTGCCAGCGTCGGGACAGGTTTACAAGAGACCCAGTACTTC. It specifies CASVGTGLQETQYF.

This clonotype was counted at least ten times. This sequence joins TRBV18 and TRBJ1-1; no clear D. The CDR3 covers 14 residues. CDR1 is KGHSH and CDR2 is LQKENI in the germline V gene. The V end lost 5 bases, the J end lost 1 base, and 11 bases lay between the germline ends. The CDR3 reads CASSKWTQNTEAFF. Here the CDR3 DNA reads TGTGCCAGCTCAAAGTGGACCCAGAACACTGAAGCTTTCTTT.

This chain links TRBV20-1 with TRBJ2-7; D assignment may be TRBD1 or TRBD2 (5 bases each). The length of the CDR3 is 14 residues. The V and J ends lost 3 bases and 4 bases respectively, with 16 bases between them. In germline, CDR1 is DFQATT, CDR2 SNEGSKA (reference sequence). The CDR3: CSASFPGAKYEQYF. The CDR3 DNA follows: TGCAGTGCTAGTTTCCCCGGGGCGAAGTACGAGCAGTACTTC.

This clonotype has a handful of counts. The chain links TRBV20-1 to TRBJ2-1, with D unclear. The CDR3 covers 11 residues. V lost 0 bases to trimming and J lost 7 bases, with 4 bases between them. Germline loops: CDR1 DFQATT, CDR2 SNEGSKA (reference sequence). DNA of the CDR3: TGCAGTGCTAGAGACCAGAATGAGCAGTTCTTC. It yields the protein CSARDQNEQFF.

This clonotype was seen many times. This sequence joins TRBV7-2 and TRBJ2-1; D is uncertain. V was trimmed by 3 bases and J by 8 bases, leaving 5 bases between them. This CDR3 is built from 11 residues. Germline V gene data show CDR1 as SGHTA and CDR2 as FQGNSA. For the CDR3, the DNA is TGTGCCAGCAGCTTTAGTGATGAGCAGTTCTTC. It specifies CASSFSDEQFF.

A few counts support this clonotype. The chain joins TRBV7-9 to TRBJ2-7, with D unresolved. CDR3 length equals 11 residues. The V end lost 2 bases, the J end lost 6 bases, and 5 bases lay between the germline ends. CDR1 and CDR2 (germline): SEHNR, FQNEAQ (reference sequence). In DNA form, the CDR3 reads TGTGCCAGCAGCTTATGGAGCGAGCAGTACTTC. This encodes CASSLWSEQYF.